One and the same sample provided the 10 T cell receptor beta chains below, sequenced in a study of T cell responses to AZD1222 COVID-19 vaccine. Method: immunoSEQ multiplex PCR; TCRdb's copy keeps in-frame clones and lacks some. This sample has 150,000 to 200,000 clones, with 80% to 95% found just once. This specimen consisted of peripheral blood, obtained on day 0 of AZD1222 vaccination. Every receptor here comes from an adult in good health.

This sequence joins TRBV6-5 and TRBJ1-4; perhaps TRBD1 as D (5 bases). Trimming took 6 bases from V and 8 from J, leaving 10 bases between them. The CDR3 sequence is 12 residues long. Germline values: CDR1 MNHEY, CDR2 SVGAGI. In nucleotides, the CDR3 is TGTGCCAGCAGGGGGCTAGGGGAAAAACTGTTTTTT. Encoded protein: CASRGLGEKLFF.

The chain uses TRBV2 and TRBJ2-7; D possibly corresponds to TRBD2 (5 bases). Germline CDR1 and CDR2: SNHLY and FYNNEI. V was cut by 6 bases and J by 2 bases, with 14 bases left in between. The CDR3 runs 14 residues. Here the CDR3 DNA reads TGTGCCAGCAGGGATACCGGGGTCCCCTACGAGCAGTACTTC. Amino acid sequence: CASRDTGVPYEQYF. Together with reference TRBV2 and TRBJ2-7, the CDR3 gives the full variable domain: EPEVTQTPSHQVTQMGQEVILRCVPISNHLYFYWYRQILGQKVEFLVSFYNNEISEKSEIFDDQFSVERPDGSNFTLKIRSTKLEDSAMYFCASRDTGVPYEQYFGPGTRLTVT.

The V call is TRBV2, the J call TRBJ2-4; D is undetermined. The V and J ends lost 8 bases and 4 bases respectively, with 18 bases between them. CDR3 length: 15 amino acids. Per the germline V gene, CDR1 is SNHLY and CDR2 is FYNNEI. CDR3: CASRARMEAKNIQYF. The CDR3 DNA sequence: TGTGCCAGCCGTGCAAGGATGGAAGCTAAAAACATTCAGTACTTC.

The chain joins TRBV5-4 to TRBJ1-2; TRBD1 matches at 7 bases. V lost 4 bases to trimming and J lost 8 bases; unmatched junction nucleotides: 14. Per germline, CDR1 SGHNT and CDR2 YYREEE (reference sequence). This CDR3 comprises 15 residues. This CDR3 is CASSHEVRDRGGYTF. The DNA for the CDR3 is TGTGCCAGCAGCCATGAGGTCCGGGACAGAGGGGGCTACACCTTC.

This chain joins TRBV15 and TRBJ2-2; no clear D. Looked up from germline, CDR1 is LNHNV and CDR2 is YYDKDF (reference sequence). The CDR3 has 14 amino acids. V lost 0 bases to trimming and J lost 9 bases, with 11 bases between them. In nucleotides, the CDR3 is TGTGCCACCAGCAGAGATCTGGGCCCTAGGGAGCTGTTTTTT. Its translation: CATSRDLGPRELFF.

The chain combines TRBV27 with TRBJ2-7; a weak D match, TRBD2 (6 bases). This CDR3 has 12 amino acids. The germline CDR1 and CDR2 sequences are MNHEY and SMNVEV (reference sequence). The V end was cut by 2 bases, the J end by 7 bases, with 9 bases between. The CDR3 reads CASSLSGGEQYF. The CDR3 region has the DNA TGTGCCAGCAGTTTAAGTGGGGGGGAGCAGTACTTC.

This chain uses TRBV10-1 with TRBJ2-4; D is undetermined. Per germline, CDR1 WNHNN and CDR2 SYGVQD (reference sequence). The ends were cut back, 6 bases at V and 8 bases at J, with 5 bases in the middle. This CDR3 comprises 10 residues. Written as DNA, the CDR3 is TGCGCCAGCAGAGGTGACATTCAGTACTTC. It translates to CASRGDIQYF.

This chain uses TRBV18 with TRBJ2-2; D is uncertain. Germline CDR1 and CDR2: KGHSH and LQKENI. The CDR3 has 17 residues. V was trimmed by 3 bases and J by 2 bases, leaving 16 bases between them. Written as DNA, the CDR3 is TGTGCCAGCTCACCTCCGACCCCCATGGACAACACCGGGGAGCTGTTTTTT. It translates to CASSPPTPMDNTGELFF.

This chain joins TRBV5-1 and TRBJ2-3, with D uncertain. This CDR3 region has 14 residues. V gave up 1 base and J gave up 2 bases, with 8 bases separating them. Per germline, CDR1 SGHRS and CDR2 YFSETQ. DNA of the CDR3: TGCGCCAGCAGCTTGTCACTTTACACAGATACGCAGTATTTT. This sequence encodes CASSLSLYTDTQYF. Supplemented by reference TRBV5-1 and TRBJ2-3, the full variable domain reads KAGVTQTPRYLIKTRGQQVTLSCSPISGHRSVSWYQQTPGQGLQFLFEYFSETQRNKGNFPGRFSGRQFSNSRSEMNVSTLELGDSALYLCASSLSLYTDTQYFGPGTRLTVL.

Comments on this clone: Other DNA sequences in the sample encode the same CDR3. This chain connects TRBV14 to TRBJ1-2, with 7 bases that match TRBD1. Trimming took 4 bases from V and 3 from J; bases not matched to a gene: 2. The CDR3 loop spans 13 amino acids. The germline CDR1 and CDR2 sequences are SGHDN and FVKESK. The CDR3 loop is CASSPTGDYGYTF. In DNA, the CDR3 is TGTGCCAGCAGCCCAACAGGGGACTATGGCTACACCTTC.